This T cell receptor beta chain was sequenced during a study of shared clonotypes between healthy human individuals. Study summary: The plates for each donor numbered three CD4 naive, three CD4 memory, two CD8 naive and one CD8 memory. Findings and caveats of the study: Researchers sampled blood only, noting tissue repertoires likely differ.

Trimming shortened V by 3 bases and J by 5 bases, and 16 bases separated the two germline ends. There are 15 residues in the CDR3. Germline V gene lookup returns CDR1 LNHDA and CDR2 SQIVND (reference sequence). Selected positively for CCR7 and CD45RO-negative, naive CD8 cells excluded terminally differentiated effector memory CD45RA+ cells. As to this clone: Its specificity is not known.

Evenly divided among several immunoSEQ plates was the genomic DNA of each subset. The data were produced by immunoSEQ multiplex PCR, yet TCRdb's version contains in-frame clones alone and is incomplete. The sample includes about 2.2 million clones, around 93% of them seen just once. The sequence came from a man in his late teens or twenties in good health. Some clones in this sample may be carry-over from other donors' samples. V gene TRBV19 combines with J gene TRBJ1-1; D is undetermined. Sequencing was done on a sample of naive CD8+ T cells from PBMCs. The CDR3 here is CASSIPWAQATEAFF. CDR3 nucleotide sequence: TGTGCCAGTAGTATTCCCTGGGCCCAGGCGACTGAAGCTTTCTTT.